The entry that follows covers one TCR beta chain sequence. From the PCR reads, TCRdb called clonotypes with MiXCR, one entry per CDR3 protein. The sample shows 100,000 or so distinct CDR3 sequences, roughly 51% of them seen only once. Germline CDR1 and CDR2: MGHDK and SYGVNS. The CDR3 length is 19 residues. V lost 5 bases to trimming and J lost 1 base, with 23 bases between them. The sample is drawn from a study of CDR3 diversity in severe acne. The clonotype was recovered from a male donor with acne. Source material: blood. This chain joins TRBV25-1 and TRBJ2-2, with D perhaps assigned TRBD1 or TRBD2 (6 bases each). The CDR3 DNA follows: TGTGCCAGCAGTAGGGGGTCGGAGGGGGAATCGCTGAACACCGGGGAGCTGTTTTTT. Translating it yields CASSRGSEGESLNTGELFF. Full variable domain (outside the CDR3, taken from reference TRBV25-1 and TRBJ2-2): EADIYQTPRYLVIGTGKKITLECSQTMGHDKMYWYQQDPGMELHLIHYSYGVNSTEKGDLSSESTVSRIRTEHFPLTLESARPSHTSQYLCASSRGSEGESLNTGELFFGEGSRLTVL.